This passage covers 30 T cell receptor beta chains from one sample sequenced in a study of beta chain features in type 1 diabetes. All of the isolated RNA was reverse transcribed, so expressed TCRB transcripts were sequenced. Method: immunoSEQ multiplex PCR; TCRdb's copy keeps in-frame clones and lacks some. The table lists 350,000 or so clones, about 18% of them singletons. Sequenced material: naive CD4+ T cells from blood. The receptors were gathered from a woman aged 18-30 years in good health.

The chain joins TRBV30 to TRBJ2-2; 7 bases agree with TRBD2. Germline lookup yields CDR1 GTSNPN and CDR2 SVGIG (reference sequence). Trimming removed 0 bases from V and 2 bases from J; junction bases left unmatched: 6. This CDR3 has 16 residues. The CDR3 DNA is TGTGCCTGGAGTGTACTGAGCGGGACTAACACCGGGGAGCTGTTTTTT. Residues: CAWSVLSGTNTGELFF.

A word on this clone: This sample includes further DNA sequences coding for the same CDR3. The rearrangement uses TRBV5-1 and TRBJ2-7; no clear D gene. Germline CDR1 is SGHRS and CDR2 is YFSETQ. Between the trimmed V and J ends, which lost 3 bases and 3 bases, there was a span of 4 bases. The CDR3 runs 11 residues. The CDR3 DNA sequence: TGCGCCAGCAGCTCCAGCTACGAGCAGTACTTC. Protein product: CASSSSYEQYF.

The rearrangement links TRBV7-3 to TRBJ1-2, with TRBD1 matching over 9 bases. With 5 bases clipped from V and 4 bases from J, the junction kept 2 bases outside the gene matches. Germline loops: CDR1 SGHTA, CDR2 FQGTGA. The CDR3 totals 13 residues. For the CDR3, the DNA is TGTGCCAGCAGCATGGGACAGGGCTATGGCTACACCTTC. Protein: CASSMGQGYGYTF. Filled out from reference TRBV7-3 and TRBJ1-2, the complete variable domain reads GAGVSQTPSNKVTEKGKYVELRCDPISGHTALYWYRQSLGQGPEFLIYFQGTGAADDSGLPNDRFFAVRPEGSVSTLKIQRTERGDSAVYLCASSMGQGYGYTFGSGTRLTVV.

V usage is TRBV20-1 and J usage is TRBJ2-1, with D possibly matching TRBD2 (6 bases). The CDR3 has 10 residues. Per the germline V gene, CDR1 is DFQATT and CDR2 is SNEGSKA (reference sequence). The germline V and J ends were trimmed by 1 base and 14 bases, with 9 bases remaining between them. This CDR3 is CSARGEREFF. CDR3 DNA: TGCAGTGCTAGAGGGGAGCGGGAGTTCTTC.

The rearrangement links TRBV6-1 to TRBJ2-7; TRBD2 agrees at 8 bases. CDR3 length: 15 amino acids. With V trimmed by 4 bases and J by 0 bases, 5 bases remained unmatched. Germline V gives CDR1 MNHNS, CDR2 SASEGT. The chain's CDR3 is CASSGFSGNSYEQYF. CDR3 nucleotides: TGTGCCAGCAGTGGTTTTAGCGGGAACTCCTACGAGCAGTACTTC.

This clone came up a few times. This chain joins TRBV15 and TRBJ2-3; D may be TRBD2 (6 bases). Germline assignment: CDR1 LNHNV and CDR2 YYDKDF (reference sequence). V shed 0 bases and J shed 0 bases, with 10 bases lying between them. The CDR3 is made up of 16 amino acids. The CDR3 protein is CATSRDRGTSTDTQYF. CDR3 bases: TGTGCCACCAGCAGAGATCGGGGGACTAGCACAGATACGCAGTATTTT.

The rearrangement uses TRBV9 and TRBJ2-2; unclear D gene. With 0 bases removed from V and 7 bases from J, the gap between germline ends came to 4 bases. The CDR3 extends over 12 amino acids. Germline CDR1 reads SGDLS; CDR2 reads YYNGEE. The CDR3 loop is CASSVVLGELFF. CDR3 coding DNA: TGTGCCAGCAGCGTAGTACTCGGGGAGCTGTTTTTT.

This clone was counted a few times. The CDR3 reads CASSAGRGVTDTQYF. CDR3 sequence (DNA): TGTGCCAGTAGTGCCGGACGGGGGGTCACAGATACGCAGTATTTT. V is TRBV19 and J is TRBJ2-3; 7 bases are a match to TRBD2. The germline gives CDR1 LNHDA, CDR2 SQIVND (reference sequence). The CDR3 is 15 residues long. V shed 5 bases, J shed 2 bases, and the junction held 7 bases outside the gene matches.

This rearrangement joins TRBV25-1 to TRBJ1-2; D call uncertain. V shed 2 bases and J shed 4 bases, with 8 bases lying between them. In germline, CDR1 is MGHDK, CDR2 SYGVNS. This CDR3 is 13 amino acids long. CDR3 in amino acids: CASSERKSYGYTF. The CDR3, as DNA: TGTGCCAGCAGTGAAAGAAAGAGCTATGGCTACACCTTC.

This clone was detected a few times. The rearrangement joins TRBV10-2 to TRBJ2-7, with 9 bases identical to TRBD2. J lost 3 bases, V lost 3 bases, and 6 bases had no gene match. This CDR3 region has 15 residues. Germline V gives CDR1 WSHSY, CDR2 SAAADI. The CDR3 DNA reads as TGCGCCAGCAGTGATGGACTAGCGTTAAACTACGAGCAGTACTTC. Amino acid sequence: CASSDGLALNYEQYF.

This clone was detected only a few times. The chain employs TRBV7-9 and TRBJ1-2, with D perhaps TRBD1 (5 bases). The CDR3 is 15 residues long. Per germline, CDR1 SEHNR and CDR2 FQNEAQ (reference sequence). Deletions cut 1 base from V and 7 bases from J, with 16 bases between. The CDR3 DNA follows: TGTGCCAGCAGCTTAGGGGAAGGGGTGACAGCTGGCTACACCTTC. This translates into CASSLGEGVTAGYTF.

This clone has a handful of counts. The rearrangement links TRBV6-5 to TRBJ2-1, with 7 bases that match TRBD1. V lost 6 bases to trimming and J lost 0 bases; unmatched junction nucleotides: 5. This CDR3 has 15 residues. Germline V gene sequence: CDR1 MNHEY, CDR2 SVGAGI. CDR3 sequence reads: CASSRTGDSYNEQFF. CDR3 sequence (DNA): TGTGCCAGCAGCCGAACAGGGGACTCCTACAATGAGCAGTTCTTC.

The CDR3 bases are TGCGCCAGCAGCTTGGCCCCTGGGGGGGACACTGAAGCTTTCTTT. As protein: CASSLAPGGDTEAFF. The rearrangement links TRBV5-1 to TRBJ1-1, with a tentative D call TRBD1 (5 bases). The germline V and J ends were trimmed by 0 bases and 3 bases, with 12 bases remaining between them. This CDR3 is 15 amino acids long. The germline CDR1 and CDR2 sequences are SGHRS and YFSETQ. Combining the CDR3 with reference TRBV5-1 and TRBJ1-1 gives the whole variable domain KAGVTQTPRYLIKTRGQQVTLSCSPISGHRSVSWYQQTPGQGLQFLFEYFSETQRNKGNFPGRFSGRQFSNSRSEMNVSTLELGDSALYLCASSLAPGGDTEAFFGQGTRLTVV.

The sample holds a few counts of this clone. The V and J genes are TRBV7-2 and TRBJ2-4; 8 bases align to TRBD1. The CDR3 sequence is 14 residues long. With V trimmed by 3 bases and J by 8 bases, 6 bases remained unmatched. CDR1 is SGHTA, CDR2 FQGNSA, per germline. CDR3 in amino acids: CASSLPNRGYIQYF. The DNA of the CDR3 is TGTGCCAGCAGCTTGCCGAACAGGGGGTACATTCAGTACTTC.

This chain's CDR3 is CASSLDSRGIRIGAFF. Written as DNA, the CDR3 is TGCGCCAGCAGCTTGGATAGTCGGGGGATCCGGATCGGAGCTTTCTTT. The chain carries TRBV5-1 and TRBJ1-1; tentatively, D is TRBD1 (5 bases). The CDR3 length is 16 residues. V was cut by 0 bases and J by 10 bases, with 22 bases left in between. CDR1 and CDR2 from the germline V gene are SGHRS and YFSETQ.

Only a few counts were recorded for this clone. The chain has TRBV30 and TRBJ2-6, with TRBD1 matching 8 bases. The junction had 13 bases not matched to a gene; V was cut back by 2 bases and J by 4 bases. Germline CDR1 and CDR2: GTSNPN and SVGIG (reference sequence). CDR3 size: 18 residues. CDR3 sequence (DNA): TGTGCCTGGAGTAGGACCGGGACAGGAGTTGGGGGGGCCAACGTCCTGACTTTC. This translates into CAWSRTGTGVGGANVLTF.

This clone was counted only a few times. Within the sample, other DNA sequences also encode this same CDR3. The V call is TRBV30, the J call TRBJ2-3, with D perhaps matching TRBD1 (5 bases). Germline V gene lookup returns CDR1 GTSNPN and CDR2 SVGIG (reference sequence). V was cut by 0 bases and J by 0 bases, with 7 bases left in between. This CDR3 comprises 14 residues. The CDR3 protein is CAWSVPGSTDTQYF. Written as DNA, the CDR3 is TGTGCCTGGAGTGTACCAGGGAGCACAGATACGCAGTATTTT.

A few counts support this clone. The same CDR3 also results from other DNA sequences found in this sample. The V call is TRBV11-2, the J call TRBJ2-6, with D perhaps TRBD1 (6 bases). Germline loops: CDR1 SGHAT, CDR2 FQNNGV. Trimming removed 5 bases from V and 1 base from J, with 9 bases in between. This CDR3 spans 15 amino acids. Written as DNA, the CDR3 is TGTGCCAGCAGCCAAACAGGGTCTGGGGCCAACGTCCTGACTTTC. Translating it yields CASSQTGSGANVLTF.

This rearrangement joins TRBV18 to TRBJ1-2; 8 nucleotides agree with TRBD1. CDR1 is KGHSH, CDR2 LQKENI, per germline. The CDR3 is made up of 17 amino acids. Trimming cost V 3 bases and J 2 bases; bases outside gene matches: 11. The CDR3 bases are TGTGCCAGCTCACCGTATTTTCGGGCAGGGGGCAACTATGGCTACACCTTC. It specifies CASSPYFRAGGNYGYTF. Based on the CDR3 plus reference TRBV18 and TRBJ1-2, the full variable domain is NAGVMQNPRHLVRRRGQEARLRCSPMKGHSHVYWYRQLPEEGLKFMVYLQKENIIDESGMPKERFSAEFPKEGPSILRIQQVVRGDSAAYFCASSPYFRAGGNYGYTFGSGTRLTVV.

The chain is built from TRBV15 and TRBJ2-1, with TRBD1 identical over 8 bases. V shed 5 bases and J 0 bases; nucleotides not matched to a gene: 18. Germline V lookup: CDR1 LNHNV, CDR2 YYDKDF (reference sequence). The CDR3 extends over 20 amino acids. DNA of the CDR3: TGTGCCACCAGCGGACAGGGACAAACCGGCGGGTCAAGCTCCTACAATGAGCAGTTCTTC. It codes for CATSGQGQTGGSSSYNEQFF.

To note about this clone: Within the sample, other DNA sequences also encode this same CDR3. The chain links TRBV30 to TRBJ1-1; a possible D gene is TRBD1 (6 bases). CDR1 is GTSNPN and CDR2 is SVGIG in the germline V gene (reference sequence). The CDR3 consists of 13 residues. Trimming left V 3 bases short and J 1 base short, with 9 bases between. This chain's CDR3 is CAWSRGQNTEAFF. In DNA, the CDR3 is TGTGCCTGGAGCAGGGGTCAGAACACTGAAGCTTTCTTT.

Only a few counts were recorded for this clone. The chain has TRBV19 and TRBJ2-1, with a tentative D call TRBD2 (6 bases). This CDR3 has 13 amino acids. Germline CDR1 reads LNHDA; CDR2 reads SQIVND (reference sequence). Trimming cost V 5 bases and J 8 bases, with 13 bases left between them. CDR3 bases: TGTGCCAGTAGTGGAGGGTTTAGCGATGAGCAGTTCTTC. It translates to CASSGGFSDEQFF. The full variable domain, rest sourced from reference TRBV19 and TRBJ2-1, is DGGITQSPKYLFRKEGQNVTLSCEQNLNHDAMYWYRQDPGQGLRLIYYSQIVNDFQKGDIAEGYSVSREKKESFPLTVTSAQKNPTAFYLCASSGGFSDEQFFGPGTRLTVL.

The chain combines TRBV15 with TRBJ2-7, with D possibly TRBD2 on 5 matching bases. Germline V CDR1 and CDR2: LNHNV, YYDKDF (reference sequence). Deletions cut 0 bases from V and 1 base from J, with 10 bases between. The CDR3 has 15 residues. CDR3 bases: TGTGCCACCAGCAGAGAGGGTGGCGGGTCCTACGAGCAGTACTTC. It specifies CATSREGGGSYEQYF. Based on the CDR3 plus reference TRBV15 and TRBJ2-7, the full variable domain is DAMVIQNPRYQVTQFGKPVTLSCSQTLNHNVMYWYQQKSSQAPKLLFHYYDKDFNNEADTPDNFQSRRPNTSFCFLDIRSPGLGDTAMYLCATSREGGGSYEQYFGPGTRLTVT.

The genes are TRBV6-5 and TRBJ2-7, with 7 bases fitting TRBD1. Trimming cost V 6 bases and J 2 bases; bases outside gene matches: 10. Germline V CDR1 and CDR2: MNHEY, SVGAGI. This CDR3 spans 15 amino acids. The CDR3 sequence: CASSRHRGLTYEQYF. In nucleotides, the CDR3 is TGTGCCAGCAGCAGGCACAGGGGTCTGACCTACGAGCAGTACTTC.

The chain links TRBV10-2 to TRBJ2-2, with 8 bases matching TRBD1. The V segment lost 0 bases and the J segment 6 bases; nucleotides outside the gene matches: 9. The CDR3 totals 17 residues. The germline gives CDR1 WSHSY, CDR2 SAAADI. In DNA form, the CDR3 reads TGCGCCAGCAGTGAGTCGGACAGGGTGGTATTAGCCGGGGAGCTGTTTTTT. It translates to CASSESDRVVLAGELFF.

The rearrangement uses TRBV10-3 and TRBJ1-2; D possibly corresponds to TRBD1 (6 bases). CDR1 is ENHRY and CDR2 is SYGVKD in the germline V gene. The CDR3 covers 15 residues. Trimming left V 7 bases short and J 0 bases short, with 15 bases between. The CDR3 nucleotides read TGTGCCATCACCTCCGGACAGTACTCTAACTATGGCTACACCTTC. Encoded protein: CAITSGQYSNYGYTF.

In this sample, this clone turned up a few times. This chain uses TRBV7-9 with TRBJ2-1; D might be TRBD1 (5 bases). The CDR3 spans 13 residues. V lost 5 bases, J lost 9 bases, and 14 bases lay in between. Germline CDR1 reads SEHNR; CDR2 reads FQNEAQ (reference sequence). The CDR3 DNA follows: TGTGCCAGCAGCGCAGGGATTTTCGGTGAGCAGTTCTTC. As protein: CASSAGIFGEQFF.

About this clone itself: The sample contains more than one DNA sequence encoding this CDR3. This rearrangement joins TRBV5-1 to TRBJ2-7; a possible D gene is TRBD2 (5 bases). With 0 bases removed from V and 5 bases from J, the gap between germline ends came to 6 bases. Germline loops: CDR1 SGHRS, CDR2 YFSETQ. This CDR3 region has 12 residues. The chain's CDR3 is CASSLVGDEQYF. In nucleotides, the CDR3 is TGCGCCAGCAGCTTGGTGGGAGACGAGCAGTACTTC.

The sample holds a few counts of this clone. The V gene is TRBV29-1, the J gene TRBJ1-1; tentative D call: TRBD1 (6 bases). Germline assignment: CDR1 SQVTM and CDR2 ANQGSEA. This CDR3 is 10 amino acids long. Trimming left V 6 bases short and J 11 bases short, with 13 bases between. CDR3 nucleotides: TGCAGCGTGTACAGGGAAAGGGCTTTCTTT. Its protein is CSVYRERAFF.

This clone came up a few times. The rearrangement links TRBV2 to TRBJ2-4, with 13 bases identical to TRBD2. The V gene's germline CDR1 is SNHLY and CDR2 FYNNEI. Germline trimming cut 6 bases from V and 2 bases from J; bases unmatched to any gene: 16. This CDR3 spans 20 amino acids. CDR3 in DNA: TGTGCCAGCAGCGGGGGGACTAGCGGGACGGGAGACGTGTCCAAAAACATTCAGTACTTC. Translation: CASSGGTSGTGDVSKNIQYF.